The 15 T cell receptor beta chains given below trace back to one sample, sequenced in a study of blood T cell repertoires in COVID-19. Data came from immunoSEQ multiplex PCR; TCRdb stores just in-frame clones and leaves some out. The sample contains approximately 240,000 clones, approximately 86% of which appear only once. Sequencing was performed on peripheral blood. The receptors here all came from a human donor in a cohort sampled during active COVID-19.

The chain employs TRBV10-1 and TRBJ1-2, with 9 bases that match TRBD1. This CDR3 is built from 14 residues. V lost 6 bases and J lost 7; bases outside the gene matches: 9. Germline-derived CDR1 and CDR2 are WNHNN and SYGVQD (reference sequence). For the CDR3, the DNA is TGCGCCAGCAGCTCGGGACAGGGTGTAGGTGGCTACACCTTC. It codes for CASSSGQGVGGYTF.

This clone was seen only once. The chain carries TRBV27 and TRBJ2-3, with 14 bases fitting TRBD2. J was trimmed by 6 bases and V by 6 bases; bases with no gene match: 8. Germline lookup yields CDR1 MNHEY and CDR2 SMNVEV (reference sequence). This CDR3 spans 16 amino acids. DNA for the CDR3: TGTGCCAGCAGCTTCCGACTAGCGGGGGGGCCCGATACGCAGTATTTT. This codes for CASSFRLAGGPDTQYF.

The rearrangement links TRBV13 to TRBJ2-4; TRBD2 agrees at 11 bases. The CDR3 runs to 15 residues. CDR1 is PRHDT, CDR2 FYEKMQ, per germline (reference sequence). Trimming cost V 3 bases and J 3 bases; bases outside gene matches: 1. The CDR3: CASSFLAGGKNIQYF. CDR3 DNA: TGTGCCAGCAGCTTCCTAGCGGGAGGCAAAAACATTCAGTACTTC. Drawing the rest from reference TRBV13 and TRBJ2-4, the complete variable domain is AAGVIQSPRHLIKEKRETATLKCYPIPRHDTVYWYQQGPGQDPQFLISFYEKMQSDKGSIPDRFSAQQFSDYHSELNMSSLELGDSALYFCASSFLAGGKNIQYFGAGTRLSVL.

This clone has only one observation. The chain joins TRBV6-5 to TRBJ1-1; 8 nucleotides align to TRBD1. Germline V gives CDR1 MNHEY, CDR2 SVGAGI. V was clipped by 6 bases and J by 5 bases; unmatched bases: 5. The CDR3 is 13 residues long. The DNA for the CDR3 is TGTGCCAGCAGAACAGGGGGTGGTACTGAAGCTTTCTTT. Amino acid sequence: CASRTGGGTEAFF.

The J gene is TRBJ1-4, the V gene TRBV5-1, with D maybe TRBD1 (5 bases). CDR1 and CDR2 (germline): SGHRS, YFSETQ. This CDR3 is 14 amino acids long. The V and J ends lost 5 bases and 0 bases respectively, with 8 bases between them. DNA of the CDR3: TGCGCCAGCAGTGACAGCACAACTAATGAAAAACTGTTTTTT. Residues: CASSDSTTNEKLFF.

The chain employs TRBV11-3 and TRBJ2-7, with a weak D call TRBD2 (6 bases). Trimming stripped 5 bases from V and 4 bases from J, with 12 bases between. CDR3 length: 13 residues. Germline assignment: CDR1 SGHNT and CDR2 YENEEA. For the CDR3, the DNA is TGTGCCAGCAGCCGCGGGGCAGCTTACGAGCAGTACTTC. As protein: CASSRGAAYEQYF.

CDR3 amino acids: CASSAQGRYGYTF. The CDR3 DNA is TGTGCCAGCAGTGCTCAGGGCCGCTATGGCTACACCTTC. The chain is built from TRBV12-3 or TRBV12-4 and TRBJ1-2, with D perhaps TRBD1 (5 bases). V was cut by 5 bases and J by 4 bases, with 11 bases left in between. The CDR3 totals 13 residues.

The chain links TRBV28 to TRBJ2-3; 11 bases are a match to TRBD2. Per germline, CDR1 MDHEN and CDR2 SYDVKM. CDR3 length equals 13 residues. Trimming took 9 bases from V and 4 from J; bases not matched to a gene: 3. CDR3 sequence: CASNSGRADTQYF. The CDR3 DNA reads TGTGCCAGTAATAGCGGGAGGGCAGATACGCAGTATTTT. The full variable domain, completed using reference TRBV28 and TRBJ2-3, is DVKVTQSSRYLVKRTGEKVFLECVQDMDHENMFWYRQDPGLGLRLIYFSYDVKMKEKGDIPEGYSVSREKKERFSLILESASTNQTSMYLCASNSGRADTQYFGPGTRLTVL.

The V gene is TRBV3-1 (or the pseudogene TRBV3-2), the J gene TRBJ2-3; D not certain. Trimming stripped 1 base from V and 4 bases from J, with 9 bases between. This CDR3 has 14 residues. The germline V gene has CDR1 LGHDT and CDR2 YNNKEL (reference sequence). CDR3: CASSQGMEPDTQYF. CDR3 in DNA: TGTGCCAGCAGCCAAGGCATGGAGCCAGATACGCAGTATTTT.

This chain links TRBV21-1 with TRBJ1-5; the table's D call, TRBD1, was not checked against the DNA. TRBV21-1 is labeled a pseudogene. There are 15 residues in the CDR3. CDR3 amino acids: CASSKSKTENQPQHF. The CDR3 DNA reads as TGTGCCAGCAGCAAAAGTAAAACAGAAAATCAGCCCCAGCATTTT.

The CDR3 spells CASSDLGQGTEQYF. CDR3 sequence (DNA): TGTGCCAGTAGCGATTTAGGACAGGGGACCGAACAGTACTTC. The chain uses TRBV19 and TRBJ2-7, with 9 bases aligning to TRBD1. CDR1 is LNHDA and CDR2 is SQIVND in the germline V gene (reference sequence). The trim removed 6 bases at V and 10 bases at J, leaving 13 bases unmatched. This CDR3 region has 14 residues.

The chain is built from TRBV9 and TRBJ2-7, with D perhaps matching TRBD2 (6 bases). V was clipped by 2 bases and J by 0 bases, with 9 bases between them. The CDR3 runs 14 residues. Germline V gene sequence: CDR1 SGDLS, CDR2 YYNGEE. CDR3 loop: CASSVGGDSYEQYF. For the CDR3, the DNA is TGTGCCAGCAGCGTTGGCGGGGACTCCTACGAGCAGTACTTC.

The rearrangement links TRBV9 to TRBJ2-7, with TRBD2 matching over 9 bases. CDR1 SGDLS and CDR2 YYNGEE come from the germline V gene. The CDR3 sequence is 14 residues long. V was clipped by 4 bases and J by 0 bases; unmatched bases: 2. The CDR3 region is CASSLAGSSYEQYF. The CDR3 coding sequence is TGTGCCAGCAGCCTAGCGGGGAGCTCCTACGAGCAGTACTTC. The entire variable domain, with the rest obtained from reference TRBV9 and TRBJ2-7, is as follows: DSGVTQTPKHLITATGQRVTLRCSPRSGDLSVYWYQQSLDQGLQFLIQYYNGEERAKGNILERFSAQQFPDLHSELNLSSLELGDSALYFCASSLAGSSYEQYFGPGTRLTVT.

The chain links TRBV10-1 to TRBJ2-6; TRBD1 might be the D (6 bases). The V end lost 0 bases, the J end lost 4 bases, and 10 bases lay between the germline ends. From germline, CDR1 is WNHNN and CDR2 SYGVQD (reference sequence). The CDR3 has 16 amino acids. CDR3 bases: TGCGCCAGCAGTGAGTCGTGGGGGCCCGGGGCCAACGTCCTGACTTTC. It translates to CASSESWGPGANVLTF.

CDR3 amino acids: CASSSLWADRGFLTEAFF. The CDR3 DNA reads TGTGCCAGCAGCTCTCTTTGGGCGGACAGGGGATTCCTCACTGAAGCTTTCTTT. This sequence joins TRBV5-5 and TRBJ1-1; 9 nucleotides line up with TRBD1. There are 18 residues in the CDR3. Germline V CDR1 and CDR2: SGHKS, YYEKEE (reference sequence). V shed 3 bases, J shed 4 bases, and the junction held 16 bases outside the gene matches.